This entry describes one TCR beta chain. Its antigen is still unknown. One base away there is no much larger clone; base qualities are not given. These data are taken from a study of cytomegalovirus exposure and HLA in healthy donors (TCRdb year 2017). About the full investigation: An earlier analysis of approximately 640 of the donors reported more than 250 Gb of sequence data and about 100 million unique TCR beta sequences from about 179 million T cells. Five DR-DQ haplotypes were treated as single units for association and clustering because of strong linkage in the cohort. The study was designed to test whether signatures of past pathogen exposure could be identified by cataloging public T cell receptors. An earlier analysis of fewer than 750 of the donors used high-throughput TCR beta sequencing to judge whether each TCR beta V gene segment behaved as functional or pseudogenic. The later analysis used no new phenotypic data to find candidate immune exposures, relying instead on TCR beta sequences and their occurrence across donors. The study used immunosequencing to profile the T cell repertoires of several hundred subjects and linked those repertoires to cytomegalovirus serostatus. An early release that covered fewer than 750 HLA-typed donors contained approximately 300 gigabases of sequencing data and about 84 million unique TCR sequences. Along with the roughly 670-subject first cohort, a separate validation cohort of more than 90 different subjects was used. Of the 398 genotyped donors, over 65% fell in the genetic ancestry cluster associated with self-reported Caucasian donors. The number of donors typed differed by locus, with about 629-630 for A, B, C, DRB1 and DQB1, approximately 500 for DQA1, about 610 for DPA1, and some 450 for DPB1. Across about 380 genotyped donors of the cohort, an average of about 240,000 unique TCR beta nucleotide sequences per donor were sequenced, and roughly 17% of those sequences were non-productive. The study combined high-throughput TCR immunosequencing, statistical association of individual TCRs with disease status, and machine learning to predict cytomegalovirus infection status. HLA typing included class I and class II loci at four-digit resolution. Every discovery cohort repertoire had been produced on one sequencing platform. In a later genetic analysis, genome-wide SNP genotypes for about 65% of the 666 donors were used, and that subset was treated as a discovery cohort. A later analysis re-examined previously published TCR beta repertoires from just over 650 donors and added high-resolution HLA genotyping to investigate patterns of TCR occurrence. Donor age, sex, ethnicity and CMV serostatus were collected together with the repertoire data. Study-wide findings and limitations: HLA typing was unavailable for some donors at each locus, so association tests used only the typed subset. The study gave a list of 150 to 200 TCR beta chains associated with cytomegalovirus. In a later analysis, most CMV-associated TCR beta chains were found to appear HLA-restricted, with HLA associations seemingly driven largely by CMV exposure. Sequencing depth was assumed to be roughly uniform across donors in the presence/absence analyses, though that assumption may not hold. CMV serostatus was the only immune exposure information available for the cohort. A later genetic analysis reported fewer N-insertions in productive TCRs among donors in an Asian-associated ancestry cluster than the roughly 720-donor mean. Because counts were too low, more than 15 rarely observed V segments, including chromosome 9 orphons, were left out of the earlier analysis of approximately 580 of the donors. An earlier analysis of 450 to 750 of the donors showed that most TCR beta V segments appeared in productive rearrangements either about 87% or about 30% of the time, which broadly matched IMGT annotations. A further reported finding was that TCR beta sequences accurately predicted the HLA-A and HLA-B alleles for most subjects in the first cohort. In a later genetic analysis, a missense DCLRE1C variant was associated with V-gene and J-gene trimming of TCR beta chains, and the association was replicated in an independent cohort. A later analysis associated approximately 17,000 TCR beta sequences with specific HLA alleles at a false discovery rate of 0.05. A cluster of highly shared sequence variants was judged likely to represent a technical artifact of the sequencing pipeline. Most TCR sequences were observed very rarely across donors, whereas some public TCRs were present in many individuals. The authors suggested that the approach could potentially be extended to other disease states and immunological phenotypes. This cohort had only TCR beta chains sequenced, and the lack of alpha or paired-chain data limited which features could be detected. Because the 87-base-pair reads could not distinguish some IMGT-functional V segments, including TRBV6-2 and TRBV6-3, those segments were excluded. In vitro tests confirmed that a few of the cytomegalovirus-associated TCR beta chains recognize cytomegalovirus antigens. In a later analysis, HLA-associated TCR beta chains showed more clonal expansion and lower generation probabilities than non-associated chains that were equally common. Linkage disequilibrium might explain the correlated functional status among segregating V segments, but an unknown experimental factor could not be ruled out. A later analysis reported that several top co-occurrence clusters appeared linked to parvovirus B19, influenza, CMV and Epstein-Barr virus. Assigning TCR associations to individual alleles was difficult when HLA alleles, especially DR and DQ, strongly co-occurred. Cytomegalovirus status was reported to be diagnosed by the classifier with high specificity and sensitivity in both the original and validation cohorts. A later analysis found that TCR association rates varied across HLA loci, with DRB1 alleles showing the most associated TCRs and HLA-C alleles the fewest.

Libraries came from the immunoSEQ multiplex PCR assay. The multiplex PCR relied on a mix of 60 forward primers for TCR Vbeta segments and 13 reverse primers for TCR Jbeta segments. Amplification of the CDR3 region of rearranged TCR beta genes was performed with a multiplex PCR assay on genomic DNA. Amplified TCR beta libraries were sequenced as 87-base-pair reads on the Illumina HiSeq System. From the authors' description of their analysis: Across the 500 to 750 repertoires, a later analysis counted approximately 75 million unique TCR beta chains, 9 million to 14 million of which were shared by at least two donors. A nearest-neighbor algorithm error-corrected the raw reads and collapsed the reads into unique sequences, merging closely related sequences to remove PCR and sequencing errors. Alignment of CDR3 sequences to IMGT reference sequences was used to assign V, D and J gene segments. For a sequence to be retained, a match of at least six nucleotides to both a V gene segment and a J gene segment was required. A rearrangement counted as productive if the CDR3 had no stop codons and remained in frame with V and J, and every other rearrangement counted as non-productive. CDR3 was defined by IMGT convention, running from the second conserved V-encoded cysteine to the conserved J-encoded phenylalanine. In an earlier analysis of around 570 of the donors, sequences lacking an unambiguous match to a single V gene segment were excluded. An earlier analysis of under 750 of the donors called V segments functional above 56.7% productive rearrangements and segregating when the between-donor standard deviation exceeded 5%. To diagnose cytomegalovirus status from the catalog of TCR beta chain sequences, a statistical classification framework was built. In a later analysis, V and J genes were assigned by comparing TCR nucleotide sequences against IMGT/GENE-DB human TR gene sequences. Using the TCRdist pipeline, a later analysis assigned CDR3 sequences along with most-parsimonious VDJ recombination scenarios. A later analysis defined each TCR beta chain by its CDR3 amino acid sequence plus V-gene family, and excluded reads lacking a unique V-gene family. In a later analysis, 450 to 600 highly shared, low-generation-probability nucleotide sequences were removed to address suspected cross-contamination and a sequencing artifact. In a later analysis, a clonal expansion index was calculated for each public chain from normalized within-repertoire ranks of inferred template counts. Generation probabilities in a later analysis came from a VDJ recombination model fitted to out-of-frame rearrangements, and those results were checked against IGoR. Hypergeometric tests were used in a later analysis to score TCR-TCR, TCR-HLA and TCR-CMV co-occurrence, with a repertoire-size bias correction applied to the TCR pairs. A later analysis estimated false discovery rates by permuting HLA or CMV assignments 20 times. In a later analysis, co-occurring TCRs were grouped using DBSCAN, and TCRdist sequence similarity was added for clustering within HLA-allele-positive subsets. Repertoires with fewer than 30,000 or more than 120,000 public chains were left out of co-occurrence clustering, as were four to six repertoires with anomalous nucleotide sharing. TCRdb retrieved this table from immuneACCESS and kept in-frame rearrangements only. Not all clones are present; in checked studies, unresolved V genes account for under half, and no reason is known for the remainder. The DNA was the basis for D and trimming; V, J and clone size are from that table. The sample table holds around 180,000 clones, of which about four fifths were seen once. Clones ranked in the top ten supply more than 0.45% of the sample.

In total, fewer than 750 healthy bone marrow donors made up the cohort. Cohort members were all nominally healthy when sampled, although unrecorded immune exposures were likely present. The donor was CMV seronegative and belonged to the group of over 350 seronegative cohort members. Each donor provided a peripheral blood sample, and peripheral blood mononuclear cells were used for TCR beta sequencing. Genomic DNA was extracted from the blood cell samples with the Qiagen DNeasy Blood Extraction Kit. The CDR3 runs 15 amino acids, cysteine and phenylalanine included. The DNA shown is the 45-base CDR3, in frame from base 1. The germline V gene yields SGHTA for CDR1 and FQGNSA for CDR2. The junction shows trimming of 0 bases on V and 7 bases on J, plus 12 bases between the germline ends.

Material: PBMCs. This receptor was taken from a woman aged 50 to 60 in good health and CMV-seronegative. The receptor chain draws on TRBV7-2 and TRBJ1-4, with TRBD1 perhaps the D gene, on 5 matching bases. The sequenced DNA: TGTGCCAGCAGCTTAGCATCTCAGGGTGGTGAAAAACTGTTTTTT. Its coded protein is CASSLASQGGEKLFF.